One and the same sample provided the 3 T cell receptor beta chains below, sequenced in a study of cytomegalovirus exposure and HLA in healthy donors. 60 Vbeta and 13 Jbeta primers were used in PCR. Only in-frame clones appear in the TCRdb table, and some are missing; sequencing was by immunoSEQ multiplex PCR. The sample records 76,000 or so clones, 60% to 75% being singletons. The sequencing input was PBMCs. The receptors derive from a woman aged 40 to 49 in good health and CMV-seropositive.

The chain carries TRBV10-3 and TRBJ2-5, with 7 bases identical to TRBD1. Per the germline V gene, CDR1 is ENHRY and CDR2 is SYGVKD. V trimming: 6 bases; J trimming: 0 bases; junction bases outside the gene matches: 4. CDR3 length equals 14 residues. In nucleotides, the CDR3 is TGTGCCATCAGCCGGGACAGCAACCAAGAGACCCAGTACTTC. As protein: CAISRDSNQETQYF.

This chain joins TRBV14 and TRBJ1-6; possible D gene TRBD1, 6 bases. The germline CDR1 and CDR2 sequences are SGHDN and FVKESK. Trimming removed 3 bases from V and 8 bases from J, with 14 bases in between. The CDR3 extends over 15 amino acids. The CDR3 loop is CASSHRTGWDSPLHF. The CDR3 bases are TGTGCCAGCAGCCACAGAACAGGGTGGGATTCACCCCTCCACTTT.

In this sample, this clone turned up once. J is TRBJ2-7 and V is TRBV10-3, with 10 bases lining up with TRBD1. There are 14 residues in the CDR3. The trim removed 4 bases at V and 2 bases at J, leaving 2 bases unmatched. Germline V lookup: CDR1 ENHRY, CDR2 SYGVKD. CDR3 bases: TGTGCCATCAGTGGAGGACAGGGGGCCTACGAGCAGTACTTC. It yields the protein CAISGGQGAYEQYF.